This T cell receptor beta chain was identified during a study of cytomegalovirus exposure and HLA in healthy donors. Points from the study as a whole: Most CMV-associated TCR beta chains were later found to appear HLA-restricted. In a later analysis, common viral pathogens appeared linked to several of the most significant clusters.

Primers for the PCR totalled 60 Vbeta and 13 Jbeta. Using immunoSEQ multiplex PCR, the repertoire was profiled, and TCRdb retains in-frame clones only, with some absent. The profile covers approximately 130,000 clones, with around 75% appearing a single time and roughly 3.1% taken by the ten largest. With 2 bases clipped from V and 2 bases from J, the junction kept 4 bases outside the gene matches. The germline CDR1 and CDR2 sequences are LNHDA and SQIVND (reference sequence). The CDR3 extends over 15 amino acids. On this clone itself: What it binds is unknown.

This chain uses TRBV19 with TRBJ2-3; 7 nucleotides align to TRBD1. Sequences were obtained from PBMCs. The sequence came from a man aged 25-40 years in good health and CMV-seronegative. The CDR3 nucleotides read TGTGCCAGTAGTATATTCAGGGGGAACACAGATACGCAGTATTTT. Its translation is CASSIFRGNTDTQYF.